This TCR beta chain was documented in a study of OX40 agonist ivuxolimab in advanced cancers. The data were produced by immunoSEQ multiplex PCR, yet TCRdb's version contains in-frame clones alone and is incomplete. The sample has about 69,000 clones, 90% to 95% seen once. Trimming took 0 bases from V and 8 from J, leaving 8 bases between them. Germline assignment: CDR1 SGHTS and CDR2 YDEGEE. CDR3 length equals 12 residues. The J gene is TRBJ1-2, the V gene TRBV5-8, with D hard to call. Specimen: CD4+ or CD8+ T cells sorted from blood, collected in a trial of the OX40 agonist ivuxolimab. This clonotype originated in an adult with an advanced solid tumor such as melanoma, head and neck, liver or kidney cancer. CDR3 in DNA: TGTGCCAGCAGCTTGGCCGGGTGGGGCTACACCTTC. Residues: CASSLAGWGYTF.